The 22 T cell receptor beta chains below all came from one sample that was sequenced in a study of CD8 T cells in Susac syndrome. Random hexamers primed reverse transcription of about 0.5 to 1 ug RNA. TCRdb fed the immunoSEQ multiplex PCR reads into MiXCR, producing one record per CDR3 protein. The sample lists just over 300,000 distinct CDR3 sequences; just over 90% were seen once. The sequenced sample was CD4+ T cells from PBMCs. The receptor source for this set is a human donor with multiple sclerosis.

This sequence joins TRBV19 and TRBJ1-2, with 7 positions matching TRBD1. The CDR3 contains 16 residues. The J segment lost 6 bases and the V segment lost 0 bases, leaving 10 bases of the junction unmatched. The germline CDR1 and CDR2 sequences are LNHDA and SQIVND (reference sequence). CDR3 DNA: TGTGCCAGTAGTATAGAGGTGCTGGCAGGGGGTCATGGCTACACCTTC. Its translation is CASSIEVLAGGHGYTF. Supplemented by reference TRBV19 and TRBJ1-2, the full variable domain reads DGGITQSPKYLFRKEGQNVTLSCEQNLNHDAMYWYRQDPGQGLRLIYYSQIVNDFQKGDIAEGYSVSREKKESFPLTVTSAQKNPTAFYLCASSIEVLAGGHGYTFGSGTRLTVV.

The V call is TRBV2, the J call TRBJ2-1, with 8 bases matching TRBD2. The CDR3 loop spans 14 amino acids. Trimming cost V 5 bases and J 2 bases; bases outside gene matches: 2. Looked up from germline, CDR1 is SNHLY and CDR2 is FYNNEI. The CDR3 sequence: CASSSGGAYNEQFF. For the CDR3, the DNA is TGTGCCAGCAGTTCGGGGGGGGCCTACAATGAGCAGTTCTTC.

The rearrangement uses TRBV2 and TRBJ1-2; D might be TRBD1 (5 bases). V lost 9 bases, J lost 3 bases, and 26 bases lay in between. CDR3 length: 17 amino acids. Germline lookup yields CDR1 SNHLY and CDR2 FYNNEI. The CDR3 nucleotides read TGTGCCAGTGGGCTCGGACAAGAGGCTCCGAGGGACTATGGCTACACCTTC. This translates into CASGLGQEAPRDYGYTF.

V is TRBV5-1 and J is TRBJ1-2; TRBD1 aligns across 7 bases. Germline V CDR1 and CDR2: SGHRS, YFSETQ. V lost 6 bases to trimming and J lost 8 bases; unmatched junction nucleotides: 10. The CDR3 consists of 13 residues. The CDR3: CASNPTGLEGYTF. The CDR3 DNA follows: TGCGCCAGCAACCCGACAGGGCTGGAAGGCTACACCTTC.

The CDR3 sequence is CAWSEGPGIIYEQYF. The CDR3 nucleotides are TGTGCCTGGAGTGAGGGGCCAGGCATCATCTACGAGCAGTACTTC. This sequence joins TRBV30 and TRBJ2-7, with TRBD1 as a possible D gene (5 bases). This CDR3 contains 15 residues. V lost 1 base to trimming and J lost 3 bases, with 16 bases between them. CDR1 and CDR2 from the germline V gene are GTSNPN and SVGIG (reference sequence).

The chain recombines TRBV5-4 with TRBJ2-1, with 9 bases identical to TRBD1. The CDR3 length is 15 residues. The V gene's germline CDR1 is SGHNT and CDR2 YYREEE (reference sequence). With 0 bases clipped from V and 5 bases from J, the junction kept 3 bases outside the gene matches. In DNA form, the CDR3 reads TGTGCCAGCAGCTTGGATACAGGGGGCCACAATGAGCAGTTCTTC. Translated, it gives CASSLDTGGHNEQFF.

The chain employs TRBV3-1 and TRBJ2-1, with a weak D call TRBD1 (5 bases). Germline V gene sequence: CDR1 LGHDT, CDR2 YNNKEL (reference sequence). Trimming cost V 5 bases and J 4 bases, with 9 bases left between them. There are 13 residues in the CDR3. CDR3 DNA: TGTGCCAGCAGCAGTCGACAGTACAATGAGCAGTTCTTC. Translating it yields CASSSRQYNEQFF.

The chain carries TRBV28 and TRBJ1-1; the D gene is possibly TRBD1 (6 bases). CDR3 size: 13 residues. V was shortened by 5 bases and J by 5 bases, with 12 bases between the two germline ends. Looked up from germline, CDR1 is MDHEN and CDR2 is SYDVKM. The CDR3 DNA reads TGTGCCAGCAGTGCCCACAGGGAAACTGAAGCTTTCTTT. Protein sequence: CASSAHRETEAFF.

This clonotype was picked up a small number of times. This chain links TRBV11-1 with TRBJ1-6; D ambiguous. Germline CDR1 is SGHAT and CDR2 is FQDESV (reference sequence). The CDR3 has 14 residues. V lost 1 base and J lost 7, with 8 bases in between. This CDR3 reads CASSLGLWNSPLHF. For the CDR3, the DNA is TGTGCCAGCAGCTTAGGGTTGTGGAATTCACCCCTCCACTTT.

This chain joins TRBV29-1 and TRBJ2-3, with TRBD1 matching 8 bases. Germline V lookup: CDR1 SQVTM, CDR2 ANQGSEA. There are 13 residues in the CDR3. With 7 bases clipped from V and 6 bases from J, the junction kept 9 bases outside the gene matches. In DNA, the CDR3 is TGCAGCGCCGGGACAGGCGACGTGGATACGCAGTATTTT. Residues: CSAGTGDVDTQYF.

The chain uses TRBV19 and TRBJ1-1, with 7 bases aligning to TRBD1. V trimming: 6 bases; J trimming: 5 bases; junction bases outside the gene matches: 6. Germline V CDR1 and CDR2: LNHDA, SQIVND (reference sequence). CDR3 length equals 13 residues. The CDR3 sequence is CASRRKGATEAFF. DNA of the CDR3: TGTGCCAGTAGGCGGAAGGGGGCGACTGAAGCTTTCTTT. The whole variable domain, filled in from reference TRBV19 and TRBJ1-1, reads DGGITQSPKYLFRKEGQNVTLSCEQNLNHDAMYWYRQDPGQGLRLIYYSQIVNDFQKGDIAEGYSVSREKKESFPLTVTSAQKNPTAFYLCASRRKGATEAFFGQGTRLTVV.

This chain links TRBV7-2 with TRBJ2-7; 8 positions agree with TRBD2. The CDR3 contains 16 residues. The V gene end was trimmed by 4 bases and the J gene end by 2 bases; junction bases not matched to a gene: 10. Germline V CDR1 and CDR2: SGHTA, FQGNSA. The DNA for the CDR3 is TGTGCCAGCAGCTCCCCGCTGGGCGGGGGGACCTACGAGCAGTACTTC. Protein product: CASSSPLGGGTYEQYF.

The chain carries TRBV5-1 and TRBJ2-1, with 8 positions matching TRBD2. V gave up 4 bases and J gave up 8 bases; unmatched junction bases: 11. The germline V gene has CDR1 SGHRS and CDR2 YFSETQ. CDR3 length: 15 residues. CDR3 DNA: TGCGCCAGCAGCCCCAGCGGGGGCCCATCGCATGAGCAGTTCTTC. It specifies CASSPSGGPSHEQFF.

The chain carries TRBV5-5 and TRBJ2-7; D unclear. The germline V gene has CDR1 SGHKS and CDR2 YYEKEE (reference sequence). The CDR3 is made up of 14 amino acids. The V gene lost 5 bases and the J gene lost 4 bases, with 16 bases spanning the gap. CDR3 sequence reads: CASSSYSPPYEQYF. The CDR3 coding sequence is TGTGCCAGCAGTTCCTACTCCCCGCCATACGAGCAGTACTTC.

The chain uses TRBV12-5 and TRBJ2-1, with 10 bases lining up with TRBD2. J lost 2 bases, V lost 4 bases, and 11 bases had no gene match. This CDR3 has 18 residues. In germline, CDR1 is LGHNT, CDR2 FRNRAP. CDR3 loop: CASGYRRGLASPYNEQFF. The CDR3 DNA is TGTGCTAGTGGTTATAGACGGGGACTAGCGAGCCCCTACAATGAGCAGTTCTTC.

This chain links TRBV7-9 with TRBJ1-1; a possible D gene is TRBD1 (6 bases). V was clipped by 4 bases and J by 2 bases, with 14 bases between them. CDR3 length: 15 amino acids. Per germline, CDR1 SEHNR and CDR2 FQNEAQ (reference sequence). CDR3: CASSSRTASNTEAFF. In nucleotides, the CDR3 is TGTGCCAGCAGCTCTCGGACAGCCTCAAACACTGAAGCTTTCTTT.

The chain carries TRBV6-5 and TRBJ1-2; the D gene is possibly TRBD1 (5 bases). CDR1 is MNHEY, CDR2 SVGAGI, per germline. The CDR3 has 15 amino acids. Trimming took off 7 bases at V and 5 bases at J, with 20 bases between the two ends. The CDR3 DNA reads TGTGCCAGCACCCTGGGGGGGGGAATTGGGTATGGCTACACCTTC. It yields the protein CASTLGGGIGYGYTF.

V gene TRBV11-2 combines with J gene TRBJ1-3; D uncertain. The CDR3 has 14 residues. CDR1 and CDR2 (germline): SGHAT, FQNNGV. V dropped 3 bases and J dropped 0 bases, with 6 bases sitting between them. The CDR3 nucleotides read TGTGCCAGCAGCTTTACCCCCTCTGGAAACACCATATATTTT. The encoded protein is CASSFTPSGNTIYF.

The rearrangement uses TRBV24-1 and TRBJ2-1; 7 bases fit TRBD2. J gave up 10 bases and V 0 bases, and 2 bases lay outside the gene matches. Per the germline V gene, CDR1 is KGHDR and CDR2 is SFDVKD. The CDR3 is 13 residues long. The CDR3: CATSDLGGSEQFF. The CDR3 DNA reads as TGTGCCACCAGTGATTTGGGCGGGAGCGAGCAGTTCTTC.

The V gene is TRBV7-9, the J gene TRBJ2-7, with a weak D call TRBD2 (7 bases). CDR1 and CDR2 (germline): SEHNR, FQNEAQ (reference sequence). Trimming shortened V by 2 bases and J by 3 bases, and 14 bases separated the two germline ends. This CDR3 is built from 15 residues. CDR3 coding DNA: TGTGCCAGCAGCTTAATCTCCGGGGGGCGCTACGAGCAGTACTTC. Its translation: CASSLISGGRYEQYF.

The chain employs TRBV20-1 and TRBJ1-2; possibly TRBD1 for D (5 bases). Germline CDR1 is DFQATT and CDR2 is SNEGSKA (reference sequence). The CDR3 consists of 14 residues. V shed 3 bases and J shed 5 bases, with 16 bases lying between them. CDR3 protein: CSARGTGDLYGYTF. CDR3 in DNA: TGCAGTGCTAGGGGAACAGGAGACCTATATGGCTACACCTTC.

This clonotype appeared once. This chain joins TRBV10-3 and TRBJ2-7, with TRBD1 matching over 8 bases. Unmatched junction bases numbered 8, after V lost 8 bases and J lost 2 bases. The CDR3 runs 14 residues. Per germline, CDR1 ENHRY and CDR2 SYGVKD. As DNA, the CDR3 is TGTGCCATCGGCGGGACAGGACCTACCTACGAGCAGTACTTC. It codes for CAIGGTGPTYEQYF.